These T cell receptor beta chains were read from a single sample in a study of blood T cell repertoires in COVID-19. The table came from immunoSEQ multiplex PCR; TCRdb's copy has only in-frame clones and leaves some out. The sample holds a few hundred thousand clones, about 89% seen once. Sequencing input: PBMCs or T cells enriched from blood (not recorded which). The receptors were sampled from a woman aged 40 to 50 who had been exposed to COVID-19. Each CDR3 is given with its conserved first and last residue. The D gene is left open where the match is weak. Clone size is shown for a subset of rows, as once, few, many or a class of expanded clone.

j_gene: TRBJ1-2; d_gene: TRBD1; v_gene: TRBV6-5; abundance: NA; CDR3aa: CASSRDRVGGYTF; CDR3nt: TGTGCCAGCAGTCGGGACAGGGTCGGCGGCTACACCTTC
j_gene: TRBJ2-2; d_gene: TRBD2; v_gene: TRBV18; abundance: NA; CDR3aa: CASSPQGLAGGSANTGELFF; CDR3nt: TGTGCCAGCTCACCACAGGGACTAGCGGGAGGGTCGGCGAACACCGGGGAGCTGTTTTTT
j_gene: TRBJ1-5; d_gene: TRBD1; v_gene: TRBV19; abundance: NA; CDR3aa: CASRKDRAERGQPQHF; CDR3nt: TGTGCCAGTAGGAAGGACAGGGCCGAAAGGGGTCAGCCCCAGCATTTT
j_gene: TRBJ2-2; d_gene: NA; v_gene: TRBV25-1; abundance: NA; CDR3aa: CASGRAGLTGELFF; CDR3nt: TGTGCCAGCGGAAGAGCAGGGTTGACCGGGGAGCTGTTTTTT
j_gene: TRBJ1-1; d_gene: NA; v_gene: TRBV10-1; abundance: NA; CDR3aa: CASVGRGTEAFF; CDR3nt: TGCGCCAGCGTGGGTCGGGGGACTGAAGCTTTCTTT
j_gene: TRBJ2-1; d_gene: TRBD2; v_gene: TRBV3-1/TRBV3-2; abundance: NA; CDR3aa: CASSTVAGLVNEQFF; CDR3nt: TGTGCCAGCAGCACGGTAGCGGGATTAGTAAATGAGCAGTTCTTC
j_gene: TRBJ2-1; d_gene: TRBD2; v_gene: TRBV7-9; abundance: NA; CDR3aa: CASTRGGAGEQFF; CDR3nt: TGTGCCAGCACCCGGGGGGGGGCAGGTGAGCAGTTCTTC
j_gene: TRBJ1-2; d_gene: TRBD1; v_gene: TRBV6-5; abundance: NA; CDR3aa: CASSYSGQGGGYTF; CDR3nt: TGTGCCAGCAGTTACTCCGGACAGGGGGGAGGCTACACCTTC
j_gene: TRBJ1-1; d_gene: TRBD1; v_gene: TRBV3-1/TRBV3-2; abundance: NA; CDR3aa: CASSQIQGAMNTEAFF; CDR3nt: TGTGCCAGCAGCCAAATACAGGGGGCCATGAACACTGAAGCTTTCTTT
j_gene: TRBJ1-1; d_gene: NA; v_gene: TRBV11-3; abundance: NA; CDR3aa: CASSLDRRTEAFF; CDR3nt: TGTGCCAGCAGCTTAGATCGGAGGACTGAAGCTTTCTTT
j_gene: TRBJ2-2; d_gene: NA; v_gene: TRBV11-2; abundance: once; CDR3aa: CASSSTGLGTGELFF; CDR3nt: TGTGCCAGCAGCTCAACAGGGCTTGGCACCGGGGAGCTGTTTTTT
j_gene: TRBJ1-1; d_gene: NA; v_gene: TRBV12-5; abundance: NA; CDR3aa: CASGASGGTEAFF; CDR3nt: TGTGCTAGTGGTGCTTCGGGGGGCACTGAAGCTTTCTTT
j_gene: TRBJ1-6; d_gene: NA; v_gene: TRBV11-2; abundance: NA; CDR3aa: CASSLVAYNSPLHF; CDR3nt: TGTGCCAGCAGCTTAGTCGCCTATAATTCACCCCTCCACTTT
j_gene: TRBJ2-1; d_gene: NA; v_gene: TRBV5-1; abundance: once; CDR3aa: CASTTSGSSYNEQFF; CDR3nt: TGCGCCAGCACCACCTCCGGGAGCTCCTACAATGAGCAGTTCTTC
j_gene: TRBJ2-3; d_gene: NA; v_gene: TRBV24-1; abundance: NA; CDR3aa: CATSDLPGGWTQYF; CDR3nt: TGTGCCACCAGTGATTTGCCCGGGGGTTGGACGCAGTATTTT
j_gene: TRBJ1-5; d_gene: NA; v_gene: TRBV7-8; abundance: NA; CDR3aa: CASSLAGGASNQPQHF; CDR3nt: TGTGCCAGCAGCTTAGCAGGGGGGGCGAGCAATCAGCCCCAGCATTTT
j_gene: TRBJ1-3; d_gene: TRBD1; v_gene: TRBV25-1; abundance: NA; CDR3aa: CASSELEGASGNTIYF; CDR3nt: TGTGCCAGCAGTGAATTAGAGGGGGCGAGTGGAAACACCATATATTTT
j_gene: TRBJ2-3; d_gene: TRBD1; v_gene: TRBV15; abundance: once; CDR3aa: CATSLLRQGANTDTQYF; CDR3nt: TGTGCCACCAGCCTCCTTAGACAGGGGGCAAACACAGATACGCAGTATTTT
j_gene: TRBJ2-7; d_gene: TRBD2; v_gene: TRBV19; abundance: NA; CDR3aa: CASSMGGGLATYEQYF; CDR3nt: TGTGCCAGTAGTATGGGAGGGGGACTAGCGACCTACGAGCAGTACTTC
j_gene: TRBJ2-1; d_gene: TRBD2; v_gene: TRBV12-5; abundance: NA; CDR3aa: CASGLVIRREGPEYNEQFF; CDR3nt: TGTGCTAGTGGTTTGGTAATCAGGCGGGAGGGTCCTGAATACAATGAGCAGTTCTTC
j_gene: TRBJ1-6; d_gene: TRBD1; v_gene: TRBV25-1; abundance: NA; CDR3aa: CASRTGAYNSPLHF; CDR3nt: TGTGCCAGCAGAACAGGGGCGTATAATTCACCCCTCCACTTT
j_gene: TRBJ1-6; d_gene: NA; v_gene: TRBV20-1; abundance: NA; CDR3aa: CSASDRLSSYNSPLHF; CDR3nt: TGCAGTGCTAGTGATAGATTAAGCTCCTATAATTCACCCCTCCACTTT
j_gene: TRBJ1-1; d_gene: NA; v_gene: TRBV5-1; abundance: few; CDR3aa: CASSHQGKNTEAFF; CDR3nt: TGCGCCAGCAGCCATCAGGGGAAGAACACTGAAGCTTTCTTT
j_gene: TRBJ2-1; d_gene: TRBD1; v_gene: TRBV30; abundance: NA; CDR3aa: CAWSGPSPGQKNEQFF; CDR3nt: TGTGCCTGGAGTGGCCCGTCCCCGGGACAGAAGAATGAGCAGTTCTTC
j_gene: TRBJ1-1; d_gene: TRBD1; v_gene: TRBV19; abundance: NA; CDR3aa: CASSMAGGTEAFF; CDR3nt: TGTGCCAGTAGTATGGCAGGGGGGACTGAAGCTTTCTTT
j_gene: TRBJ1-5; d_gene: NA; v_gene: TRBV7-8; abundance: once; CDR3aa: CASSLVRLTRGFSNQPQHF; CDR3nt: TGTGCCAGCAGCTTAGTCCGGCTGACAAGGGGATTTAGCAATCAGCCCCAGCATTTT
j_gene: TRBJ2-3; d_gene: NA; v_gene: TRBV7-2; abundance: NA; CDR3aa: CASSLRGGSTDTQYF; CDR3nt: TGTGCCAGCAGCTTAAGGGGAGGTAGCACAGATACGCAGTATTTT
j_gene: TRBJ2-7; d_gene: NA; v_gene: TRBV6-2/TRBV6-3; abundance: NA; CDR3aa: CASSYNLRHTSYEQYF; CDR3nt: TGTGCCAGCAGTTACAACTTGCGGCACACCTCCTACGAGCAGTACTTC